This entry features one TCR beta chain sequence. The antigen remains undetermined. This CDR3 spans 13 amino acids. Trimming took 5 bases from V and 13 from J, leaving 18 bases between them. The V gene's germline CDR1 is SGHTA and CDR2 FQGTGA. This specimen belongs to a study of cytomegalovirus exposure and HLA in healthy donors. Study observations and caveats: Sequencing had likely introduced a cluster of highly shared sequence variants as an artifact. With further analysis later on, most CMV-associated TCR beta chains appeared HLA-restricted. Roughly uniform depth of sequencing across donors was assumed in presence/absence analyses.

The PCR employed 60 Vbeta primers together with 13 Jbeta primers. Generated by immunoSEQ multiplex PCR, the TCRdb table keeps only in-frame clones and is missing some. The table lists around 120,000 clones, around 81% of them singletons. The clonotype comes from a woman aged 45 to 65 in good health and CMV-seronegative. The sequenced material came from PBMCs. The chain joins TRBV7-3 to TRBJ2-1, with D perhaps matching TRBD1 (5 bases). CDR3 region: CASSLGARPPQFF. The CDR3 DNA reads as TGTGCCAGCAGCCTAGGGGCCCGCCCCCCCCAGTTCTTC.